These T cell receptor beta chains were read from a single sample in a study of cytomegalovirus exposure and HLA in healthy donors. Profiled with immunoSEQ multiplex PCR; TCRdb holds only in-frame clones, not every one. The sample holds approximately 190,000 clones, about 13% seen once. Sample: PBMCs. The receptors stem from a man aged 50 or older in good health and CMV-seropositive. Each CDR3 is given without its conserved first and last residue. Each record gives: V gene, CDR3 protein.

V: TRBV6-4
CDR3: ASSVSGFTEAF

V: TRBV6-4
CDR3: ASSQDRGFIGELF

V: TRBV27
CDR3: ASSSPRGLAGMLSSYNEQF

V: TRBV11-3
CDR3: ASSRYGVSGYT

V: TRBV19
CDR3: ASSILMDRINSPLH

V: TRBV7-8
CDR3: ASSLTGQHYGYT

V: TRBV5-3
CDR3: ARSRCAGELF

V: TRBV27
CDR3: ASSLSRQGRGSPLH

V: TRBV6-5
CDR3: ASSYETEKNSPLH

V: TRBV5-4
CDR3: ASTSGAGGRDTQY

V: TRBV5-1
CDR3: ASRVYRGRPTEAF

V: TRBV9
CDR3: ASSPPEGTLRTF

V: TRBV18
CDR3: ASSSGPRGTEAF

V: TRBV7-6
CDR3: ASRATSGATGAQY

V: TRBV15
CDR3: ATSRDRDSYGYT

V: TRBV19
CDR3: ASRSSTVLYGYT

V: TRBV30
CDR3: AWISGGSNQPQH

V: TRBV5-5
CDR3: ASSPRQTISNQPQH

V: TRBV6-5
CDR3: ASSRWTGGETQY

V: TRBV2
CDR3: ASSEEGFYGYT

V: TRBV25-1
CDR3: ASSAGEHSPLH

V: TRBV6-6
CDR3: ASSPAGASTDTQY

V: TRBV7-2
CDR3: ASSPGQGRSYNSPLH

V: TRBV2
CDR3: ASSVGTGSNTGELF

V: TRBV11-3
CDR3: ASSPSGPSPLH

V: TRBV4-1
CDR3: ASSQDKRGSAFAEAF

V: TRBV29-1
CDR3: SVGLAGIYNEQF

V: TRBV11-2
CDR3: ASSPGGGGTEAF

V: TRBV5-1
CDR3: ASSSGQTFTDTQY

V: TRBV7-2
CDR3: ASSLDLTRGNEKLF

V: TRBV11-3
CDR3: ASGRGTVNEKLF

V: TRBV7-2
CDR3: ASSWTGSNNEQF

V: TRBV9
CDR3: ASSQDWTSGNEQF

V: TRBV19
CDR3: ASNRGRESNQPQH

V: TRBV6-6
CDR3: ASSYSPGLNEQF

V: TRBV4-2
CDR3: ASSPEKITGSVSPLH

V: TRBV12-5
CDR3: ASALQSGGRVNSPLH

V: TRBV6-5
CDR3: ASSYSRGAGGYT

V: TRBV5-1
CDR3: ASSFGEAKNIQY

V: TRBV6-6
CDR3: ASKSGGPPSYEQY

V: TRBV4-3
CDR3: ASSQGSGGYDEKLF

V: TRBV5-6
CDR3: ASSTRGGRNTIY

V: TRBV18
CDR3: ASSPPQGRNTGELF